Sequencing of this T cell receptor (beta chain) was carried out in a study of response to subunit inactivated influenza vaccine. The study, taken as a whole, reports: With each seasonal influenza vaccination, the authors suggested, few new T cells are recruited.

A single record per CDR3 protein comes from TCRdb applying MiXCR to the RT-PCR reads. The top ten clones hold 6% to 7% of a sample with around 710,000 distinct CDR3 sequences, roughly 14% of them seen once. Trimming took off 6 bases at V and 4 bases at J, with 19 bases between the two ends. This CDR3 contains 15 residues. Germline V CDR1 and CDR2: SGHAT, FQNNGV. As to this clonotype: The antigen remains undetermined.

This receptor was identified in a man aged 50-59 years who received an inactivated influenza vaccine. The rearrangement uses TRBV11-2 and TRBJ2-7; D is perhaps TRBD2 (6 bases). This sample comprised PBMCs from blood, obtained approximately 15 days before vaccination. The CDR3 loop reads CASRPSTEGSYEQYF. The DNA for the CDR3 is TGTGCCAGCAGGCCCTCGACGGAGGGGTCGTACGAGCAGTACTTC.